What follows is one T cell receptor (beta chain) and its context. Profiling relied on immunoSEQ multiplex PCR, and the TCRdb table lists in-frame clones only, not all of them. Among around 240,000 clones listed, 50% to 75% were seen once. These data are taken from a study of shared clonotypes between healthy human individuals. Study-wide background: Sampling drew on donors who were a couple of women and a few men aged 18 to 49.

Germline V gene lookup returns CDR1 LGHNA and CDR2 YNFKEQ. The CDR3 runs to 13 residues. Losses at the gene ends were 4 bases for V and 12 bases for J; bases not matched to a gene: 9. This receptor was taken from a man aged 25 to 45 in good health. The rearrangement joins TRBV4-2 to TRBJ2-7; 10 bases align to TRBD2. The sample consisted of memory CD4+ T cells sorted from blood. Subset indicated: CD45RA-negative fraction. The CDR3, as DNA: TGTGCCAGCAGCCCTAAGCGGGAGGGGCTCAGGTACTTC. It translates to CASSPKREGLRYF.